These T cell receptor beta chains were read from a single sample in a study of beta chain features in type 1 diabetes. Sequenced by immunoSEQ multiplex PCR; TCRdb stores in-frame clones only, minus some. Of hundreds of thousands of clones in the sample, roughly an eighth were seen once. Specimen: naive CD4+ T cells from blood. These TCRs come from a man younger than 35 with type 1 diabetes. CDR3s include the opening cysteine and the closing phenylalanine or tryptophan. The D gene is left open where the match is weak. Some rows mark clone size as missing; the rest say once, few, many or name a class of expanded clone.

few | TRBJ2-3 | NA | TRBV7-9 | CASSFGGGSTDTQYF | TGTGCCAGCAGCTTCGGTGGGGGAAGCACAGATACGCAGTATTTT
few | TRBJ1-3 | NA | TRBV28 | CASSLISPHGTIYF | TGTGCCAGCAGTTTAATCTCTCCCCACGGCACCATATATTTT
NA | TRBJ2-7 | NA | TRBV19 | CASSFQGSGAYEQYF | TGTGCCAGTAGTTTCCAGGGGAGTGGAGCCTACGAGCAGTACTTC
NA | TRBJ1-1 | NA | TRBV7-2 | CASSVRSGNTEAFF | TGTGCCAGCAGCGTACGATCAGGGAACACTGAAGCTTTCTTT
NA | TRBJ1-2 | NA | TRBV29-1 | CSGTGIGGYTF | TGCAGCGGCACAGGAATTGGCGGCTACACCTTC
few | TRBJ1-1 | NA | TRBV6-6 | CASSPRGEAFF | TGTGCCAGCAGTCCCCGAGGTGAAGCTTTCTTT
NA | TRBJ2-1 | TRBD2 | TRBV10-3 | CAISVTSGNVLDEQFF | TGTGCCATCAGTGTGACTAGCGGGAATGTCCTGGATGAGCAGTTCTTC
NA | TRBJ1-2 | NA | TRBV18 | CASSSDWNYGYTF | TGTGCCAGCTCATCGGACTGGAACTATGGCTACACCTTC
NA | TRBJ2-7 | NA | TRBV6-5 | CASRHGPTYEQYF | TGTGCCAGTCGGCACGGGCCCACCTACGAGCAGTACTTC
few | TRBJ1-1 | NA | TRBV30 | CAWTTVGAAAAFF | TGTGCCTGGACCACGGTGGGGGCGGCTGCAGCTTTCTTT
few | TRBJ2-3 | TRBD2 | TRBV5-1 | CASRRGTSGADTQYF | TGCGCCAGCAGAAGGGGGACTAGCGGTGCAGATACGCAGTATTTT
few | TRBJ2-7 | NA | TRBV4-2 | CASSQATSMGYEQYF | TGTGCCAGCAGCCAAGCGACTAGTATGGGCTACGAGCAGTACTTC
NA | TRBJ1-2 | NA | TRBV27 | CASSLSAGTYGYTF | TGTGCCAGCAGTTTATCGGCGGGCACCTATGGCTACACCTTC
few | TRBJ2-7 | TRBD1 | TRBV27 | CASSPDRGVYEQYF | TGTGCCAGCAGTCCTGACAGGGGTGTCTACGAGCAGTACTTC
few | TRBJ2-3 | NA | TRBV10-3 | CAISGNRSSTDTQYF | TGTGCCATCAGTGGAAACAGATCTAGCACAGATACGCAGTATTTT
few | TRBJ2-7 | NA | TRBV10-3 | CAISERPGNEQYF | TGTGCCATCAGTGAGAGGCCCGGGAACGAGCAGTACTTC
few | TRBJ1-5 | NA | TRBV6-5 | CASSYSAGPQHF | TGTGCCAGCAGTTACTCGGCGGGGCCCCAGCATTTT
NA | TRBJ2-7 | NA | TRBV30 | CAWGGTFYEQYF | TGTGCCTGGGGGGGGACATTCTACGAGCAGTACTTC
NA | TRBJ2-7 | NA | TRBV4-3 | CASSQGWTEPSYEQYF | TGCGCCAGCAGCCAGGGGTGGACAGAGCCCTCCTACGAGCAGTACTTC
NA | TRBJ1-1 | NA | TRBV19 | CATIGGVTEAFF | TGTGCCACCATTGGGGGTGTCACTGAAGCTTTCTTT
NA | TRBJ2-7 | NA | TRBV30 | CAWDPGTEQYF | TGTGCCTGGGACCCAGGGACGGAGCAGTACTTC
few | TRBJ1-1 | NA | TRBV5-1 | CASSPSGDKGRIF | TGCGCCAGCAGTCCCTCGGGGGACAAGGGGCGGATCTTT
few | TRBJ2-5 | NA | TRBV29-1 | CSVGVQMATQYF | TGCAGCGTTGGAGTACAGATGGCGACCCAGTACTTC
NA | TRBJ1-2 | NA | TRBV6-5 | CASSYSRSGSYGYTF | TGTGCCAGCAGTTACTCGCGGTCGGGGAGCTATGGCTACACCTTC
NA | TRBJ2-1 | TRBD1 | TRBV18 | CASSPMDRGLNEQFF | TGTGCCAGCTCACCAATGGACAGGGGGCTCAATGAGCAGTTCTTC
NA | TRBJ1-1 | NA | TRBV7-9 | CASLAHMNTEAFF | TGTGCCAGCTTAGCCCACATGAACACTGAAGCTTTCTTT
NA | TRBJ1-4 | NA | TRBV15 | CATSRQGFGEKLFF | TGTGCCACCAGCAGACAGGGGTTCGGTGAAAAACTGTTTTTT
NA | TRBJ2-6 | NA | TRBV14 | CASRDSGANVLTF | TGTGCCAGCAGGGACTCTGGGGCCAACGTCCTGACTTTC
few | TRBJ1-2 | NA | TRBV2 | CASSGGLSGGYTF | TGTGCCAGCAGTGGGGGCCTTTCGGGTGGCTACACCTTC
few | TRBJ2-7 | NA | TRBV30 | CAWSRRGSEQYF | TGTGCCTGGAGTCGAAGGGGGTCCGAGCAGTACTTC
few | TRBJ2-1 | NA | TRBV28 | CASILSGGNEQFF | TGTGCCAGCATTCTTAGCGGTGGGAATGAGCAGTTCTTC
few | TRBJ2-1 | TRBD1 | TRBV30 | CAWASGTGTYNEQFF | TGTGCCTGGGCCTCCGGGACAGGGACCTACAATGAGCAGTTCTTC
NA | TRBJ1-6 | TRBD1 | TRBV30 | CAWGSPAGGSPLHF | TGTGCCTGGGGGTCCCCCGCAGGGGGTTCACCCCTCCACTTT
few | TRBJ1-6 | NA | TRBV7-9 | CASSLNSPLHF | TGTGCCAGCAGCTTAAATTCACCCCTCCACTTT
few | TRBJ1-1 | NA | TRBV6-5 | CASSYLGPKDTEAFF | TGTGCCAGCAGTTACTTGGGACCCAAAGACACTGAAGCTTTCTTT
few | TRBJ1-2 | NA | TRBV4-2 | CASSQDLAGNGGYTF | TGTGCCAGCAGCCAAGATCTGGCCGGGAACGGTGGCTACACCTTC
NA | TRBJ2-5 | NA | TRBV2 | CASSKGVIRETQYF | TGTGCCAGCAGCAAAGGGGTGATTAGAGAGACCCAGTACTTC
NA | TRBJ1-1 | NA | TRBV6-4 | CASSASAGMNTEAFF | TGTGCCAGCAGTGCCTCGGCAGGCATGAACACTGAAGCTTTCTTT
few | TRBJ1-1 | TRBD1 | TRBV5-6 | CASTRVPTTGTEAFF | TGTGCCAGCACCCGGGTCCCGACGACAGGGACTGAAGCTTTCTTT
NA | TRBJ2-5 | NA | TRBV4-3 | CASSQDEPGKETQYF | TGCGCCAGCAGCCAAGATGAACCCGGTAAAGAGACCCAGTACTTC
NA | TRBJ1-2 | NA | TRBV5-4 | CASSGDNDYGYTF | TGTGCCAGCAGCGGCGACAATGACTATGGCTACACCTTC
few | TRBJ1-5 | NA | TRBV27 | CASTARWGINQPQHF | TGTGCCAGCACTGCCAGGTGGGGAATCAATCAGCCCCAGCATTTT
NA | TRBJ2-4 | NA | TRBV4-2 | CASSPTGRGNIQYF | TGTGCCAGCAGCCCTACAGGGAGGGGAAACATTCAGTACTTC
NA | TRBJ2-2 | NA | TRBV19 | CATPRSTGELFF | TGTGCCACCCCTCGAAGTACCGGGGAGCTGTTTTTT
NA | TRBJ2-1 | TRBD1 | TRBV9 | CASSVLDREWYNEQFF | TGTGCCAGCAGCGTCCTAGACAGGGAGTGGTACAATGAGCAGTTCTTC
NA | TRBJ1-1 | NA | TRBV11-3 | CASSSSGRGRTEAFF | TGTGCCAGCAGCTCCTCGGGCAGGGGACGGACTGAAGCTTTCTTT
few | TRBJ2-7 | TRBD1 | TRBV5-6 | CASSLGQGAYEQYF | TGTGCCAGCAGCCTCGGACAGGGGGCGTATGAGCAGTACTTC
NA | TRBJ2-7 | TRBD2 | TRBV5-1 | CASSSQGGSYEQYF | TGCGCCAGCAGCTCTCAGGGCGGGAGCTACGAGCAGTACTTC
NA | TRBJ1-1 | NA | TRBV2 | CASSEEVTEAFF | TGTGCCAGCAGTGAAGAGGTCACTGAAGCTTTCTTT
few | TRBJ2-2 | NA | TRBV11-2 | CASSLEVRGELFF | TGTGCCAGCAGCTTGGAGGTGCGCGGGGAGCTGTTTTTT
NA | TRBJ2-5 | NA | TRBV30 | CAWSVLNQETQYF | TGTGCCTGGAGTGTGTTGAACCAAGAGACCCAGTACTTC
NA | TRBJ2-1 | NA | TRBV9 | CASSVEGLRISYNEQFF | TGTGCCAGCAGCGTAGAGGGTTTAAGGATCTCCTACAATGAGCAGTTCTTC
NA | TRBJ2-2 | TRBD1 | TRBV2 | CASRPGTGGIGELFF | TGTGCCAGCAGGCCCGGGACAGGGGGCATCGGGGAGCTGTTTTTT
few | TRBJ1-4 | NA | TRBV29-1 | CSAYGQDEKLFF | TGCAGCGCCTATGGACAAGATGAAAAACTGTTTTTT